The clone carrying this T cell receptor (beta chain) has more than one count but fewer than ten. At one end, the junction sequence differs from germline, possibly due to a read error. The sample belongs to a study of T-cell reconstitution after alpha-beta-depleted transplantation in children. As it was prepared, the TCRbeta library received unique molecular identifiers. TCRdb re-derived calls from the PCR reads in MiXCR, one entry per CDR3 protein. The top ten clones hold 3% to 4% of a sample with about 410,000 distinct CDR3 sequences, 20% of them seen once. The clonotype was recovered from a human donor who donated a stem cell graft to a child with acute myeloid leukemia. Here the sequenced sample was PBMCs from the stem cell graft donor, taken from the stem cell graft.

CDR3 residues: CASSLAGGLHEQFF. The CDR3 nucleotides read TGTGCCAGCAGTCTAGCGGGAGGGCTTCATGAGCAGTTCTTC. The chain joins TRBV12-3 or TRBV12-4 to TRBJ2-1; the match to TRBD2 covers 12 bases. This CDR3 contains 14 residues.